A single sample is the source of the 5 T cell receptor beta chains below, sequenced in a study of OX40 agonist ivuxolimab in advanced cancers. The assay was immunoSEQ multiplex PCR, and TCRdb's table has in-frame clones only and misses some. The sample has 70,000 to 90,000 clones; 75% to 95% are singletons. Sequenced here: CD4+ or CD8+ T cells sorted from blood, sampled in a trial of the OX40 agonist ivuxolimab. These receptors came from an adult with an advanced solid tumor such as melanoma, head and neck, liver or kidney cancer.

This sequence joins TRBV28 and TRBJ1-5; D is possibly TRBD1 (5 bases). Looked up from germline, CDR1 is MDHEN and CDR2 is SYDVKM. CDR3 size: 12 residues. Trimming cost V 8 bases and J 9 bases, with 14 bases left between them. For the CDR3, the DNA is TGTGCCAGCCGACCGGGGGGGTGGCCCCAGCATTTT. It codes for CASRPGGWPQHF.

This chain links TRBV7-9 with TRBJ2-2; D unclear. Trimming stripped 5 bases from V and 9 bases from J, with 4 bases between. The CDR3 totals 10 residues. Germline V CDR1 and CDR2: SEHNR, FQNEAQ (reference sequence). Written as DNA, the CDR3 is TGTGCCAGCAGCGGCAGGGAGCTGTTTTTT. Translating it yields CASSGRELFF.

The chain couples TRBV6-6 to TRBJ1-5; D call uncertain. The CDR3 sequence is 13 residues long. Deletions cut 2 bases from V and 0 bases from J, with 2 bases between. CDR1 is MNHNY, CDR2 SVGAGI, per germline (reference sequence). This CDR3 is CASSYNSNQPQHF. The CDR3 bases are TGTGCCAGCAGTTACAATAGCAATCAGCCCCAGCATTTT.

The CDR3 region has the DNA TGTGCCAGCAGTTACGGCGGGTTTCGGTTCTTC. This encodes CASSYGGFRFF. The chain couples TRBV6-5 to TRBJ2-1; a possible D gene is TRBD2 (5 bases). V lost 2 bases and J lost 15, with 11 bases in between. CDR3 size: 11 residues. The germline CDR1 and CDR2 sequences are MNHEY and SVGAGI.

V gene TRBV10-2 combines with J gene TRBJ2-7; no clear D. This CDR3 contains 12 residues. V shed 6 bases and J shed 4 bases, with 10 bases lying between them. CDR1 and CDR2 (germline): WSHSY, SAAADI. CDR3 sequence: CASRGRRYEQYV. Written as DNA, the CDR3 is TGCGCCAGCAGGGGCAGGCGTTACGAGCAGTACGTC.